This T cell receptor (beta chain) derives from a study of OX40 agonist ivuxolimab in advanced cancers. Remarks on this clone: Its cognate antigen is unknown.

With 3 bases clipped from V and 8 bases from J, the junction kept 9 bases outside the gene matches. CDR3 length equals 14 residues. Germline CDR1 is MNHGY and CDR2 is SVAAGI. Study-level points and caveats: Expanded clones were, on average, more numerous in CD8+ T cells than in CD4+.

Measured with immunoSEQ multiplex PCR; TCRdb has only the in-frame clones, and not every one. The sample includes 50,000 to 65,000 clones, less than 85% of them seen just once. The receptor was isolated from an adult with an advanced solid tumor such as melanoma, head and neck, liver or kidney cancer. The chain carries TRBV6-9 and TRBJ1-2, with 7 nucleotides matching TRBD1. Material: CD4+ or CD8+ T cells sorted from blood, obtained in a trial of the OX40 agonist ivuxolimab. CDR3 coding DNA: TGTGCCAGCAGTTACGGGACAGCCGATTTGGGCTACACCTTC. Translating gives CASSYGTADLGYTF.